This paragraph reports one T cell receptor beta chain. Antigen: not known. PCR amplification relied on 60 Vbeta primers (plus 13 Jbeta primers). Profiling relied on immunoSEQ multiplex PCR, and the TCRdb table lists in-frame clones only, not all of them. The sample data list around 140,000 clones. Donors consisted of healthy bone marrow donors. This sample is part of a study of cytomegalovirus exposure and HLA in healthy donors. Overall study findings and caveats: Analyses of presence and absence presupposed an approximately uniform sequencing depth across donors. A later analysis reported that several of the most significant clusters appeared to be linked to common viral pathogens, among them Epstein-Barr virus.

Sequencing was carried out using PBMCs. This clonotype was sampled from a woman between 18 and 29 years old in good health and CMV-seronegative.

In DNA form, the CDR3 reads TGTGCCAGCAGCTTGCCGTCGACTAGTAAGTACGAGCAGTACTTC. It specifies CASSLPSTSKYEQYF. The J gene is TRBJ2-7, the V gene TRBV5-4; D possibly corresponds to TRBD2 (6 bases). The germline CDR1 and CDR2 sequences are SGHNT and YYREEE (reference sequence). The CDR3 runs 15 residues. V was pared by 1 base and J by 4 bases, with 15 bases between.